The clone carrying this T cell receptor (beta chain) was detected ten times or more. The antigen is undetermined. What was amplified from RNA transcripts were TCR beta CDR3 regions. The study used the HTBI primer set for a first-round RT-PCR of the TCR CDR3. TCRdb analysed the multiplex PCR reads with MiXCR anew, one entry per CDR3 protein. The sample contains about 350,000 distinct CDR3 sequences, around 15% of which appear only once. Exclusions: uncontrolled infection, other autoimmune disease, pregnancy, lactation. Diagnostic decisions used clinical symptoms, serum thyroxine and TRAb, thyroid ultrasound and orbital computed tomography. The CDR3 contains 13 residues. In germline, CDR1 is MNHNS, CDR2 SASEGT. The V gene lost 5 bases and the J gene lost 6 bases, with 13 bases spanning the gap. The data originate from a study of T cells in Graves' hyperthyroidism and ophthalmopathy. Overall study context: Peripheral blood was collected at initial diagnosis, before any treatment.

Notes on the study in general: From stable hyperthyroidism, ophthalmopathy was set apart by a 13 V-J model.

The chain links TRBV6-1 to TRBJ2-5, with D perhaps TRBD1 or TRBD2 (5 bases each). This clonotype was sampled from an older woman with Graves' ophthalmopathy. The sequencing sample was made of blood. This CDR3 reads CASSFRDAKTQYF. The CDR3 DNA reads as TGTGCCAGCAGTTTCCGGGACGCGAAGACCCAGTACTTC.